Each of the 14 T cell receptor beta chains below was sequenced from the same sample in a study of blood T cell repertoires in COVID-19. Sequencing was performed with immunoSEQ multiplex PCR; in TCRdb, only in-frame clones are kept and a portion is missing. In the table there are approximately 240,000 clones, 65% to 90% of which are singletons. Sequencing was carried out using peripheral blood. These receptors all come from a woman older than 75 with active or convalescent COVID-19.

This chain connects TRBV11-3 to TRBJ2-5; D is perhaps TRBD2 (5 bases). Germline-derived CDR1 and CDR2 are SGHNT and YENEEA. CDR3 length: 13 residues. Trimming stripped 2 bases from V and 2 bases from J, with 6 bases between. The CDR3 coding sequence is TGTGCCAGCAGCTTATCGGGGCAAGAGACCCAGTACTTC. It encodes CASSLSGQETQYF.

The chain employs TRBV7-9 and TRBJ2-5; D perhaps matches TRBD2 (6 bases). Trimming cost V 3 bases and J 5 bases, with 13 bases left between them. Germline loops: CDR1 SEHNR, CDR2 FQNEAQ (reference sequence). This CDR3 contains 14 residues. Here the CDR3 DNA reads TGTGCCAGCAGCTTCTCGGGAGTCGGGGAGACCCAGTACTTC. It specifies CASSFSGVGETQYF.

About this clone: The same CDR3 can be traced to other DNA sequences in this sample. V and J are TRBV5-1 and TRBJ2-1; 7 nucleotides line up with TRBD1. The CDR3 has 15 residues. With 4 bases clipped from V and 1 base from J, the junction kept 5 bases outside the gene matches. Germline V gives CDR1 SGHRS, CDR2 YFSETQ. The DNA for the CDR3 is TGCGCCAGCAGCCTCGGGACAGTGTCCTACAATGAGCAGTTCTTC. This sequence encodes CASSLGTVSYNEQFF.

V and J are TRBV10-3 and TRBJ1-4, with D maybe TRBD1 (5 bases). V lost 0 bases and J 3 bases, leaving 8 bases between the germline ends. The V gene's germline CDR1 is ENHRY and CDR2 SYGVKD. This CDR3 region has 15 residues. CDR3 sequence (DNA): TGTGCCATCAGTGAGTCGACAGATGCTAATGAAAAACTGTTTTTT. It specifies CAISESTDANEKLFF.

The gene calls are TRBV5-1 and TRBJ1-4; the match to TRBD1 covers 11 bases. The V gene end was trimmed by 4 bases and the J gene end by 8 bases; junction bases not matched to a gene: 4. Germline V gene sequence: CDR1 SGHRS, CDR2 YFSETQ. The CDR3 contains 14 residues. CDR3 residues: CASSTGQGDEKLFF. In DNA, the CDR3 is TGCGCCAGCAGCACGGGACAGGGGGACGAAAAACTGTTTTTT.

The chain is built from TRBV5-1 and TRBJ2-3; D is uncertain. Deletions cut 0 bases from V and 2 bases from J, with 7 bases between. Germline V gene lookup returns CDR1 SGHRS and CDR2 YFSETQ. This CDR3 spans 14 amino acids. The CDR3 protein is CASSLVENTDTQYF. CDR3 in DNA: TGCGCCAGCAGCTTGGTAGAAAACACAGATACGCAGTATTTT.

The J gene is TRBJ1-4, the V gene TRBV9, with D possibly TRBD1 on 6 matching bases. The CDR3 is 14 residues long. CDR1 is SGDLS and CDR2 is YYNGEE in the germline V gene. Trimming pared 4 bases from V and 4 bases from J, leaving 11 bases between. This chain's CDR3 is CASSRTVINEKLFF. For the CDR3, the DNA is TGTGCCAGCAGCAGGACAGTTATTAATGAAAAACTGTTTTTT.

This clone was seen a few times. The gene calls are TRBV19 and TRBJ2-3; 9 nucleotides match TRBD2. From germline, CDR1 is LNHDA and CDR2 SQIVND (reference sequence). The length of the CDR3 is 17 residues. The ends lost 1 base at V and 4 bases at J; junction bases unmatched: 9. The CDR3 DNA follows: TGTGCCAGTAGTATAGGAGTTAGCGGGAGCATTGCAGATACGCAGTATTTT. Translated: CASSIGVSGSIADTQYF.

The chain is built from TRBV29-1 and TRBJ1-3; D possibly corresponds to TRBD1 (5 bases). Trimming removed 4 bases from V and 4 bases from J, with 14 bases in between. The germline CDR1 and CDR2 sequences are SQVTM and ANQGSEA. This CDR3 comprises 14 residues. The CDR3: CSVAGAGFGNTIYF. For the CDR3, the DNA is TGCAGCGTTGCCGGCGCAGGGTTCGGAAACACCATATATTTT.

The rearrangement uses TRBV6-5 and TRBJ2-5; tentative D call: TRBD1 (5 bases). V was cut by 7 bases and J by 5 bases, with 20 bases left in between. This CDR3 contains 15 residues. Germline V gives CDR1 MNHEY, CDR2 SVGAGI. CDR3 nucleotide sequence: TGTGCCAGCACTCCCGAAGGGGTTTTGGGTGAGACCCAGTACTTC. This encodes CASTPEGVLGETQYF.

The J gene is TRBJ1-2, the V gene TRBV28; D gene unclear. Trimming removed 5 bases at V and 7 bases at J, with 8 bases between. There are 11 residues in the CDR3. The germline V gene has CDR1 MDHEN and CDR2 SYDVKM. The CDR3 here is CASSPRFGYTF. The CDR3 DNA sequence: TGTGCCAGCAGTCCGCGATTTGGCTACACCTTC.

This chain uses TRBV28 with TRBJ2-1; unclear D gene. Between the trimmed V and J ends, which lost 4 bases and 4 bases, there was a span of 8 bases. Germline CDR1 is MDHEN and CDR2 is SYDVKM. This CDR3 spans 13 amino acids. CDR3 coding DNA: TGTGCCAGCAGTTCCCCCCTTTACAATGAGCAGTTCTTC. It encodes CASSSPLYNEQFF.

This clone was seen more than once but under ten times. This chain links TRBV4-2 with TRBJ1-5; TRBD1 might be the D (5 bases). In germline, CDR1 is LGHNA, CDR2 YNFKEQ. The CDR3 loop spans 16 amino acids. Trimming cost V 4 bases and J 0 bases, with 13 bases left between them. This CDR3 is CASSRAQENSNQPQHF. Written as DNA, the CDR3 is TGTGCCAGCAGCCGAGCACAGGAAAATAGCAATCAGCCCCAGCATTTT.

This chain uses TRBV3-1 (or the pseudogene TRBV3-2) with TRBJ1-5, with 8 bases fitting TRBD1. The CDR3 sequence is 14 residues long. V lost 4 bases, J lost 7 bases, and 6 bases stayed unmatched. From germline, CDR1 is LGHDT and CDR2 YNNKEL (reference sequence). The CDR3 DNA sequence: TGTGCCAGCAGCCGCGGACAGGGTGTGCAGCCCCAGCATTTT. Its translation: CASSRGQGVQPQHF.